This T cell receptor (beta chain) is drawn from a study of cytomegalovirus exposure and HLA in healthy donors (TCRdb year 2017). Notes on the research overall: According to a later analysis, one platform produced both the 100 to 150 validation repertoires and the approximately 600 repertoires of the first cohort. The study was designed to test whether signatures of past pathogen exposure could be identified by cataloging public T cell receptors. Along with the approximately 700-subject first cohort, a separate validation cohort of over 90 different subjects was used. To predict cytomegalovirus infection status, the study brought together high-throughput TCR immunosequencing, statistical association of individual TCRs with disease status, and machine learning.

This clone was seen just once. What antigen it recognizes has not been identified. Base quality data are lacking; no much larger clone is found one base away. From a lookup of the germline V gene, CDR1 and CDR2 are KGHSH and LQKENI. The CDR3 starts with the cysteine, ends with the phenylalanine, and has 15 residues. The read is trimmed to its CDR3 DNA, 45 bases read in frame from base 1. The V end gives up 3 bases and the J end 4 bases, leaving 6 bases in the junction not matched to a gene. General conclusions and limits of the study: In both the original and validation cohorts, the classifier was reported to diagnose cytomegalovirus status with high specificity and sensitivity. The authors suggested that the approach could potentially be generalized to other disease states and immunological phenotypes. A later analysis found that TCRs clustered in the first cohort also tended to co-occur in the roughly 110 validation repertoires, with 94% of cluster scores above 0. A total of 150 to 200 TCR beta chains were listed by the study as associated with cytomegalovirus. In vitro tests confirmed that a few of the cytomegalovirus-associated TCR beta chains recognize cytomegalovirus antigens. Across donors, most TCR sequences were observed very rarely, whereas some public TCRs were present in many individuals. All 120 or so repertoires were used to score co-occurrence in the validation cohort in a later analysis, because that analysis had no HLA typing for the cohort.

Separate from the approximately 700-subject first cohort, the validation cohort of 90 to 150 subjects was the group to which the donors belonged. Libraries were made using the immunoSEQ multiplex PCR assay. On the study's bioinformatics: A statistical classification framework was built to diagnose cytomegalovirus status from the catalog of TCR beta chain sequences. TCRdb re-hosts the immuneACCESS table, in-frame sequences only. Its copies lack some clones; in the studies checked, an unresolved V gene accounts for under half of them, and the cause for the rest is not known. V and J calls and clone size are copied from that table; D and trimming were computed from the DNA. This sample has approximately 210,000 clones in its table, and about 86% of those were observed once. 2.9% of the sample lies in the top ten.

Sequenced input: PBMCs. Rearrangement joined TRBV18 to TRBJ2-7; 10 of the junction bases match TRBD2. This TCR was sampled from a woman younger than 30 in good health and CMV-seronegative. The CDR3 protein is CASSPSAGGLYEQYF. The nucleotide sequence reads TGTGCCAGCTCACCTTCAGCGGGAGGGCTATACGAGCAGTACTTC.